This record looks at one T cell receptor beta chain sequence and its context. This specimen belongs to a study of blood T cell repertoires in COVID-19. Study summary: The samples span acute and convalescent COVID-19 from the United States, Italy and Spain. PBMCs, B-cell-depleted T cells, or T cells were the source of the cDNA or gDNA that made up the material.

The length of the CDR3 is 12 residues. Trimming removed 3 bases from V and 2 bases from J, with 4 bases in between. Germline CDR1 is MNHNS and CDR2 is SASEGT. Original handling: Nucleated cell number was recorded as an estimate derived from reference gene primer amplification. Clones were read by immunoSEQ multiplex PCR, and TCRdb kept only the in-frame ones, dropping some. V, J and clone size reflect that table, while D and trimming were determined from the DNA. The sample records some 200,000 clones, roughly 84% being singletons. The gene calls are TRBV6-1 and TRBJ1-2; D gene uncertain. This clonotype was sampled from a human donor with acute or convalescent COVID-19. The donor label of this sample is uncertain. Sequenced sample: peripheral blood. The CDR3 reads CASSERNYGYTF. DNA for the CDR3: TGTGCCAGCAGTGAGAGAAACTATGGCTACACCTTC.